The clone carrying this T cell receptor beta chain occurred once. The entry originates in a study of blood T cell repertoires in COVID-19. Across the whole study: Sources were T cells, B-cell-depleted T cells, or PBMCs; the material itself was cDNA or gDNA.

CDR1 SGHRS and CDR2 YFSETQ come from the germline V gene. The V segment lost 7 bases and the J segment 4 bases; nucleotides outside the gene matches: 9. This CDR3 contains 15 residues. As handled by the study authors: The assay estimated nucleated cells by amplifying reference gene primers. TCRdb keeps only in-frame clones here, not all; method: immunoSEQ multiplex PCR. V, J and clone size are those of that table, while D and trimming were read from the DNA. The profile covers about 120,000 clones, with about 85% appearing a single time and roughly 8.2% taken by the ten largest. This TCR was sampled from a human donor in a cohort sampled during active COVID-19. Sequencing input: peripheral blood. This chain joins TRBV5-1 and TRBJ2-1; 9 bases map to TRBD1. This CDR3 reads CASSPDRGNYNEQFF. The DNA of the CDR3 is TGCGCCAGCTCACCCGACAGGGGGAATTACAATGAGCAGTTCTTC.